This is a list of T cell receptor beta chains from one sample in a study of shared clonotypes between healthy human individuals. Clones were read by immunoSEQ multiplex PCR, and TCRdb kept only the in-frame ones, dropping some. The data show hundreds of thousands of clones, around 95% seen once. The sequenced sample consisted of naive CD8+ T cells sorted from blood. The receptors were sampled from a woman between 25 and 40 years old in good health. Both conserved end residues are part of each CDR3.

V gene	J gene	CDR3 protein
TRBV6-6	TRBJ2-1	CASREDHPSYNEQFF
TRBV13	TRBJ2-7	CASSLGATQGSYEQYF
TRBV2	TRBJ2-5	CASRSGRTQETQYF
TRBV7-9	TRBJ2-3	CASSLDDHLTQYF
TRBV28	TRBJ2-5	CASSPGTGWQAQYF
TRBV2	TRBJ2-7	CASSSRDGDYEQYF
TRBV5-1	TRBJ2-7	CASSPGLAGAEQYF
TRBV5-4	TRBJ1-1	CASSLGSGGPGQDAFF
TRBV7-9	TRBJ2-3	CASSSSGASTDTQYF
TRBV4-1	TRBJ1-5	CASSQERPQGNQPQHF
TRBV28	TRBJ1-5	CASSLTGVEGSQHF
TRBV29-1	-	CSVRDSYEQYF
TRBV7-9	TRBJ2-1	CASSSAGGPRYNEQFF
TRBV29-1	TRBJ2-2	CSVEDRGGALF
TRBV5-4	TRBJ2-7	CASSLSETYEQYF
TRBV27	TRBJ1-5	CASSSEGTGGQPQHF
TRBV25-1	TRBJ2-7	CASSERFLTYEQYF
TRBV4-1	TRBJ2-3	CASSPPGEDTQYF
TRBV21-1	TRBJ2-2	CASSSSVNTGELFF
TRBV28	TRBJ2-7	CASSRDRASSGPYEQYF
TRBV30	TRBJ1-2	CAWSVQGRYYGYTF
TRBV4-2	TRBJ1-2	CASSQGSQGKGYTF
TRBV15	TRBJ1-2	CATMSDTDYGYTF
TRBV5-6	TRBJ2-2	CASSFLAGGPTGELFF
TRBV7-9	TRBJ2-3	CASSLFTDTQYF
TRBV2	TRBJ1-1	CASFSDSFLTEAFF